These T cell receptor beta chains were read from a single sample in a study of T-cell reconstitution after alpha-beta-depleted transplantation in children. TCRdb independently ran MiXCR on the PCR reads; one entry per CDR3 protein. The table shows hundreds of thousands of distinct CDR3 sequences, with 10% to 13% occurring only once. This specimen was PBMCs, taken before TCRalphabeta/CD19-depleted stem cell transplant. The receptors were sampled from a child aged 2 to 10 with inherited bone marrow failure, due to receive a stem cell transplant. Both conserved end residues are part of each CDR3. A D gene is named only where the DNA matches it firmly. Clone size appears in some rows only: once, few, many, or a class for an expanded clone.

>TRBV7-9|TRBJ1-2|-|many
CASSTTGPYGYTF
TGTGCCAGCAGCACAACAGGACCCTATGGCTACACCTTC
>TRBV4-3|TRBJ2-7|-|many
CASSQTMGVHEQYF
TGCGCCAGCAGCCAAACTATGGGGGTCCACGAGCAGTACTTC
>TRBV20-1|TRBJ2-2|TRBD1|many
CSAMTGGAFGELFF
TGCAGTGCTATGACAGGGGGCGCTTTCGGGGAGCTGTTTTTT
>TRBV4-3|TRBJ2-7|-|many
CASSQNRDASYEQYF
TGCGCCAGCAGCCAAAACCGGGACGCGTCCTACGAGCAGTACTTC
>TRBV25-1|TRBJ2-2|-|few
CASSEYHPYDGEPNTGELFF
TGTGCCAGCAGTGAATATCATCCCTACGACGGGGAGCCGAACACCGGGGAGCTGTTTTTT
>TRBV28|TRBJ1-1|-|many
CASRPQMVNTEAFF
TGTGCCAGCAGGCCGCAGATGGTGAACACTGAAGCTTTCTTT
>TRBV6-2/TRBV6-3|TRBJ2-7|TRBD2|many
CASSPGTSGPGRYEQYF
TGTGCCAGCAGCCCCGGGACTAGCGGCCCCGGGCGTTACGAGCAGTACTTC
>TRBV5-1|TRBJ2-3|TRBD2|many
CASSLSPSGRYPPDTQYF
TGCGCCAGCAGCTTGAGTCCTAGCGGGAGGTACCCCCCGGATACGCAGTATTTT
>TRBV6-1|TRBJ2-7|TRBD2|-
CASSEYGPSGSGEQYF
TGTGCCAGCAGTGAATACGGGCCTAGCGGGAGTGGCGAGCAGTACTTC
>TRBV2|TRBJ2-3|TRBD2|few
CARAGTLSYTDTQYF
TGTGCCAGAGCGGGGACTCTATCATACACAGATACGCAGTATTTT
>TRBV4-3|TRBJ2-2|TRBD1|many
CASSQWRTGFTGELFF
TGCGCCAGCAGCCAATGGAGGACAGGGTTTACCGGGGAGCTGTTTTTT
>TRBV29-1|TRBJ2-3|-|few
CSGGGGNTDTQYF
TGCAGCGGGGGGGGCGGAAACACAGATACGCAGTATTTT
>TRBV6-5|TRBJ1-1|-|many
CASSYHDNTEAFF
TGTGCCAGCAGTTACCACGATAACACTGAAGCTTTCTTT
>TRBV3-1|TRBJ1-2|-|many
CASSRGVYGYTF
TGTGCCAGCAGCCGAGGGGTCTATGGCTACACCTTC
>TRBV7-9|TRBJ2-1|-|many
CASSLAQGGQFF
TGTGCCAGCAGCTTAGCGCAAGGGGGGCAGTTCTTC
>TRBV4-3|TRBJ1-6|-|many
CASSQDWGMGSPLHF
TGCGCCAGCAGCCAAGACTGGGGTATGGGTTCACCCCTCCACTTT
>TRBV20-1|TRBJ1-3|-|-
CSARNPGYGNTIYF
TGCAGTGCTAGGAACCCGGGGTACGGAAACACCATATATTTT
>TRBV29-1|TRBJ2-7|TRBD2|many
CSPRFGTSGRIAYEQYF
TGCAGCCCAAGGTTTGGGACTAGCGGGAGAATCGCCTACGAGCAGTACTTC
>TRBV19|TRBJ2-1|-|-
CAGVHRFGSYNEQFF
TGTGCCGGGGTTCATCGTTTCGGCTCCTACAATGAGCAGTTCTTC
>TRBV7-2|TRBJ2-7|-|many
CASRVKQSSYEQYF
TGTGCCAGCAGAGTCAAACAGAGCTCCTACGAGCAGTACTTC
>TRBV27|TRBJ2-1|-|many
CASSSPGAGNNEQFF
TGTGCCAGCAGTTCCCCGGGAGCAGGAAACAATGAGCAGTTCTTC
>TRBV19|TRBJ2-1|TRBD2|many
CASSGGRAIYNEQFF
TGTGCCAGTAGCGGCGGGAGGGCTATCTACAATGAGCAGTTCTTC
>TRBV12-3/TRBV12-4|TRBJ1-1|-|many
CASNGARGRNTEAFF
TGTGCCAGCAATGGAGCCAGGGGTAGAAACACTGAAGCTTTCTTT
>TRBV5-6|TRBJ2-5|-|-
CASSLGPKETQYF
TGTGCCAGCAGCTTGGGGCCAAAAGAGACCCAGTACTTC
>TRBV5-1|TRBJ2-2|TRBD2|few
CASSLLAPNTGELFF
TGCGCCAGCAGCCTACTAGCGCCGAACACCGGGGAGCTGTTTTTT
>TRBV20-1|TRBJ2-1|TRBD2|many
CSARDRGRAPYNEQFF
TGCAGTGCTAGAGATCGCGGGAGGGCCCCTTACAATGAGCAGTTCTTC
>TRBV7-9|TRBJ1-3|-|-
CASSQTEGLSGNTIYF
TGTGCCAGCAGCCAAACCGAGGGACTCTCTGGAAACACCATATATTTT
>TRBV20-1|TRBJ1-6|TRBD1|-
CSAKTGVNSPLHF
TGCAGTGCTAAAACAGGGGTGAATTCACCCCTCCACTTT
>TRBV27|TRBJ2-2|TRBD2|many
CASKGTSDTGELFF
TGTGCCAGCAAAGGGACTAGTGACACCGGGGAGCTGTTTTTT
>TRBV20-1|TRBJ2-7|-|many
CSARGPTYEQYF
TGCAGTGCTAGGGGCCCAACCTACGAGCAGTACTTC
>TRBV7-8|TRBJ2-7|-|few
CASSLFSGTNYEQYF
TGTGCCAGCAGCTTATTCTCTGGAACCAACTACGAGCAGTACTTC
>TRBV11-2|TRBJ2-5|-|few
CASSLYRAQETQYF
TGTGCCAGCAGCTTATACAGGGCCCAAGAGACCCAGTACTTC
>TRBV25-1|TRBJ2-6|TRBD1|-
CASSEYRGRGSSSGANVLTF
TGTGCCAGCAGTGAGTACAGGGGGCGGGGATCAAGCTCTGGGGCCAACGTCCTGACTTTC
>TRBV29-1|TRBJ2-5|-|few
CSVEDPGYQETQYF
TGCAGCGTTGAAGATCCCGGGTACCAAGAGACCCAGTACTTC
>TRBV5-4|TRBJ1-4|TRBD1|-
CASRRTGDEKLFF
TGTGCCAGCAGAAGGACAGGGGATGAAAAACTGTTTTTT
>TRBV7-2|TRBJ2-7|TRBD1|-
CASSRDRDPSYEQYF
TGTGCCAGCAGCCGAGACAGGGATCCCTCCTACGAGCAGTACTTC
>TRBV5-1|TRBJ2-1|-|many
CASCSLGGPSSYNEQFF
TGCGCCAGCTGCTCGCTGGGGGGGCCGAGCTCCTACAATGAGCAGTTCTTC
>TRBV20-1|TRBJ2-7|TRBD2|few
CSAPWREMTYEQYF
TGCAGTGCCCCCTGGCGGGAGATGACCTACGAGCAGTACTTC
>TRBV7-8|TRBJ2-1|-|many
CASSLLVTVEQFF
TGTGCCAGCAGCTTATTGGTAACGGTTGAGCAGTTCTTC
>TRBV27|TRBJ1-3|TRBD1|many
CASRTTGAGNTIYF
TGTGCCAGCCGGACAACAGGGGCTGGAAACACCATATATTTT
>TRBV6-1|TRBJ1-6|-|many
CATKSPRTENSPLHF
TGTGCCACCAAATCGCCGCGGACGGAGAATTCACCCCTCCACTTT
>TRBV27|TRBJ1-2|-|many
CASSLWAGLQANYGYTF
TGTGCCAGCAGTTTGTGGGCAGGGTTACAAGCTAACTATGGCTACACCTTC
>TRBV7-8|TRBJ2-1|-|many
CASSLVDPGNEQFF
TGTGCCAGCAGCTTAGTAGATCCGGGTAATGAGCAGTTCTTC
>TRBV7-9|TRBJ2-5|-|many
CASARVGQETQYF
TGTGCCAGCGCCAGGGTGGGGCAAGAGACCCAGTACTTC
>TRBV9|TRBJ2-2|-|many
CASSGSGGGELFF
TGTGCCAGCAGCGGTAGTGGGGGTGGGGAGCTGTTTTTT
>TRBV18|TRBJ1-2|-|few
CASSPLELDYGYTF
TGTGCCAGCTCACCTCTGGAACTGGACTATGGCTACACCTTC
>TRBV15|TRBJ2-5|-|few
CATSSPDIQRPTFRWETQYF
TGTGCCACCAGCAGCCCAGATATCCAGCGACCAACATTCAGATGGGAGACCCAGTACTTC